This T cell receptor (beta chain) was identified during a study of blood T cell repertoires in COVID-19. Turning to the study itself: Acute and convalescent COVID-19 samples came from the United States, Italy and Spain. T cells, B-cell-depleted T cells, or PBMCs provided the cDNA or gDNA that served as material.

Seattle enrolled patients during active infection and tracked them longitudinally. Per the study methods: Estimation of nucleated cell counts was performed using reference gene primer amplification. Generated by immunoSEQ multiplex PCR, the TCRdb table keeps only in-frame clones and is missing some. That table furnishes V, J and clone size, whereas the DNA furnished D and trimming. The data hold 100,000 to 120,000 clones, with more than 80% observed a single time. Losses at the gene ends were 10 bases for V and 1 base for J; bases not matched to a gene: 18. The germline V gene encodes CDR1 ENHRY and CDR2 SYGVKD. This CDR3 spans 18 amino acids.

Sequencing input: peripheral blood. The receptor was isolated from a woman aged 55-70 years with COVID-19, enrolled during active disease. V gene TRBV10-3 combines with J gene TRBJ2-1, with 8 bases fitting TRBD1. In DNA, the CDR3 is TGTGCCACCAGGTGGGGGACAGGCGATACCCCGTCCTACAATGAGCAGTTCTTC. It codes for CATRWGTGDTPSYNEQFF.